This T cell receptor beta chain was recovered during a study of low-dose radiotherapy and immunotherapy resistance in tumors. As for the study in general: Oral aspirin 300 mg was taken by patients daily for four cycles from cycle 1 day 1.

This clonotype was recorded many times. V was pared by 6 bases and J by 2 bases, with 8 bases between. CDR3 length: 12 residues. Germline V gives CDR1 SGHTA, CDR2 FQGTGA. This sample's time point: before trial treatment. Nivolumab, ipilimumab, aspirin, low-dose cyclophosphamide and low-dose radiotherapy were given to donors. All eligible patients presented with advanced solid tumors that contained no tumor-infiltrating lymphocytes. Alpha and beta chains were covered, as first-strand cDNA relied on TRAV- and TRBV-specific primers. TCRs were amplified for 15 to 25 PCR cycles with a constant-region primer and V-primer adapter. Each CDR3 protein gets one entry after TCRdb re-called the reads with MiXCR. The sample consists of about 82,000 distinct CDR3 sequences, around 18% of them appearing once.

The TCR was taken from a male donor with prostate cancer. J is TRBJ2-7 and V is TRBV7-3; perhaps TRBD1 as D (6 bases). Source: PBMCs, taken before treatment. The CDR3 DNA reads TGTGCCAGCAGTCGACAGGCCTACGAGCAGTACTTC. Its translation is CASSRQAYEQYF.